Sequencing of this T cell receptor beta chain was carried out in a study of T cell clonotyping in hematopoietic cell transplantation. Study outcomes and limitations: Few recipient clonotypes overlapped donors; over 97% were de novo at given depth.

Of note for this clone: Its specificity is unknown.

Trimming removed 0 bases from V and 7 bases from J, with 7 bases in between. Germline V gives CDR1 MNHNY, CDR2 SVGAGI (reference sequence). The length of the CDR3 is 13 residues. Assay: immunoSEQ multiplex PCR; the TCRdb copy retains only in-frame clones and omits some. The data hold 1,100 or so clones, with around 66% observed a single time. The chain recombines TRBV6-6 with TRBJ2-1, with D possibly being TRBD2 (5 bases). The clonotype comes from a female patient in her thirties or forties who had an allogeneic stem cell transplant, so T cells may come from the graft donor. Some clones in this sample may be carry-over from other donors' samples. The input for sequencing was peripheral blood mononuclear cells, taken 100 days after allogeneic stem cell transplant. CDR3: CASSYSEVNEQFF. The CDR3 DNA follows: TGTGCCAGCAGTTACTCGGAGGTAAATGAGCAGTTCTTC.